The 13 T cell receptor beta chains presented below share a single source sample, sequenced in a study of shared clonotypes between healthy human individuals. Sequenced by immunoSEQ multiplex PCR; TCRdb stores in-frame clones only, minus some. The sample includes 1.5 million to 2.5 million clones, around 96% of them seen just once. CD8 cells classed as naive were CD45RO-negative and positively selected for CCR7, excluding terminally differentiated effector memory CD45RA+ cells. Sequencing used naive CD8+ T cells sorted from blood. The receptors derive from a man aged 18 to 35 in good health.

V gene TRBV2 combines with J gene TRBJ2-1; 7 positions agree with TRBD2. Germline loops: CDR1 SNHLY, CDR2 FYNNEI. The CDR3 covers 16 residues. J gave up 7 bases and V 3 bases, and 12 bases lay outside the gene matches. CDR3 DNA: TGTGCCAGCAGTGAGTCCAGCGGGGTGATGGGGAATGAGCAGTTCTTC. Translation: CASSESSGVMGNEQFF.

V and J are TRBV6-5 and TRBJ1-1, with 10 bases aligning to TRBD1. The CDR3 sequence is 15 residues long. With V trimmed by 3 bases and J by 5 bases, 6 bases remained unmatched. The germline gives CDR1 MNHEY, CDR2 SVGAGI. This CDR3 reads CASSYRQGARTEAFF. CDR3 bases: TGTGCCAGCAGTTATAGACAGGGGGCGAGGACTGAAGCTTTCTTT.

The chain employs TRBV7-9 and TRBJ1-1; 7 nucleotides align to TRBD1. The CDR3 runs to 15 residues. The junction had 10 bases not matched to a gene; V was cut back by 5 bases and J by 4 bases. CDR1 is SEHNR and CDR2 is FQNEAQ in the germline V gene (reference sequence). As DNA, the CDR3 is TGTGCCAGCAGCCGCATACAGGGGCCGAGCACTGAAGCTTTCTTT. It specifies CASSRIQGPSTEAFF. Based on the CDR3 plus reference TRBV7-9 and TRBJ1-1, the full variable domain is DTGVSQNPRHKITKRGQNVTFRCDPISEHNRLYWYRQTLGQGPEFLTYFQNEAQLEKSRLLSDRFSAERPKGSFSTLEIQRTEQGDSAMYLCASSRIQGPSTEAFFGQGTRLTVV.

The chain recombines TRBV27 with TRBJ2-1; D is unclear. This CDR3 has 17 residues. Germline V gene lookup returns CDR1 MNHEY and CDR2 SMNVEV (reference sequence). The ends were cut back, 3 bases at V and 2 bases at J, with 17 bases in the middle. DNA for the CDR3: TGTGCCAGCAGTTTCTATCTTGACCGATCTCCCTACAATGAGCAGTTCTTC. Protein: CASSFYLDRSPYNEQFF.

This clone was seen more than once but under ten times. V gene TRBV9 combines with J gene TRBJ1-1; no clear D gene. CDR3 length: 13 residues. Trimming pared 0 bases from V and 4 bases from J, leaving 7 bases between. CDR1 SGDLS and CDR2 YYNGEE come from the germline V gene. The CDR3 nucleotides read TGTGCCAGCAGCGTAGAGGCAGGCACTGAAGCTTTCTTT. It yields the protein CASSVEAGTEAFF.

The J gene is TRBJ2-7, the V gene TRBV4-3; the match to TRBD1 covers 7 bases. Germline-derived CDR1 and CDR2 are LGHNA and YSLEER. This CDR3 spans 15 amino acids. V dropped 0 bases and J dropped 2; count of bases not matched to a gene: 4. DNA for the CDR3: TGCGCCAGCAGCCAAGATCTACAGGGGCCCTACGAGCAGTACTTC. Amino acid sequence: CASSQDLQGPYEQYF.

On this clone itself: This sample also contains other DNA sequences that code for the same CDR3. The chain joins TRBV5-6 to TRBJ1-1; a possible D gene is TRBD1 (5 bases). The germline V and J ends were trimmed by 5 bases and 1 base, with 9 bases remaining between them. Germline CDR1 reads SGHDT; CDR2 reads YYEEEE. This CDR3 contains 13 residues. CDR3 protein: CASSLQGNTEAFF. In DNA form, the CDR3 reads TGTGCCAGCAGTTTGCAGGGGAACACTGAAGCTTTCTTT.

The chain links TRBV9 to TRBJ2-1; TRBD2 matches 8 bases. CDR3 length equals 16 residues. From germline, CDR1 is SGDLS and CDR2 YYNGEE. V shed 1 base, J shed 5 bases, and the junction held 8 bases outside the gene matches. CDR3 sequence: CASSVPFGGEDNEQFF. CDR3 coding DNA: TGTGCCAGCAGCGTACCCTTCGGGGGGGAAGACAATGAGCAGTTCTTC.

This chain links TRBV25-1 with TRBJ2-2; D is possibly TRBD1 (5 bases). This CDR3 contains 12 residues. V was clipped by 8 bases and J by 4 bases, with 8 bases between them. Per germline, CDR1 MGHDK and CDR2 SYGVNS. CDR3 nucleotides: TGTGCCAGCGGAAGGGGCACCGGGGAGCTGTTTTTT. Amino acids: CASGRGTGELFF.

Worth noting for this clone: The sample has other DNA sequences that encode this CDR3 too. V and J are TRBV4-3 and TRBJ1-1; D perhaps matches TRBD1 (6 bases). V lost 1 base and J lost 1, with 7 bases in between. This CDR3 region has 14 residues. Germline V gene data show CDR1 as LGHNA and CDR2 as YSLEER. The CDR3 loop reads CASSQVGGNTEAFF. In DNA form, the CDR3 reads TGCGCCAGCAGCCAAGTAGGGGGGAACACTGAAGCTTTCTTT.

Concerning this clone: A read error may produce the germline difference seen at one junction end. Other DNA sequences in the sample encode the same CDR3. V gene TRBV4-3 combines with J gene TRBJ1-1, with D possibly being TRBD1 (5 bases). CDR1 and CDR2 from the germline V gene are LGHNA and YSLEER. The CDR3 runs to 15 residues. CDR3 sequence: CASSQGSEGNTEAFF. The CDR3 DNA follows: TGCGCCAGCAGCCAAGGATCCGAGGGGAACACTGAGGCTTTCTTT.

This clone was seen just once. The chain links TRBV9 to TRBJ2-7; unclear D gene. Germline lookup yields CDR1 SGDLS and CDR2 YYNGEE. This CDR3 is 11 amino acids long. The V gene lost 4 bases and the J gene lost 11 bases, with 13 bases spanning the gap. Here the CDR3 DNA reads TGTGCCAGCAGCCCCGTAGGTGGGGAGTACTTC. This codes for CASSPVGGEYF.

The V and J genes are TRBV2 and TRBJ2-7; 8 nucleotides line up with TRBD2. This CDR3 region has 13 residues. With 8 bases clipped from V and 6 bases from J, the junction kept 9 bases outside the gene matches. Germline V lookup: CDR1 SNHLY, CDR2 FYNNEI. CDR3 sequence reads: CASQGLEGFEQYF. The CDR3 DNA sequence: TGTGCCAGCCAGGGACTAGAGGGCTTCGAGCAGTACTTC. The full variable domain, with the rest looked up from reference TRBV2 and TRBJ2-7, is EPEVTQTPSHQVTQMGQEVILRCVPISNHLYFYWYRQILGQKVEFLVSFYNNEISEKSEIFDDQFSVERPDGSNFTLKIRSTKLEDSAMYFCASQGLEGFEQYFGPGTRLTVT.